This TCR beta chain is from a study of cytomegalovirus exposure and HLA in healthy donors. Study findings and constraints: Compared with the roughly 670-donor mean, an Asian-associated ancestry cluster reportedly had fewer N-insertions, according to a later analysis.

Concerning this clone: Its antigen remains unknown.

It was with 60 Vbeta and 13 Jbeta primers that the PCR ran. Measured with immunoSEQ multiplex PCR; TCRdb has only the in-frame clones, and not every one. This sample has around 150,000 clones, with approximately 81% found just once. The CDR3 consists of 15 residues. The germline CDR1 and CDR2 sequences are SGHTA and FQGTGA. V lost 7 bases and J 2 bases, leaving 12 bases between the germline ends. The chain combines TRBV7-3 with TRBJ2-6, with a possible D match to TRBD1 (6 bases). Sequences were obtained from PBMCs. This TCR was sampled from a boy younger than 10 in good health and CMV-seronegative. CDR3 coding DNA: TGTGCCAGCACTCCAGGGGTAACTGGGGCCAACGTCCTGACTTTC. Encoded protein: CASTPGVTGANVLTF.